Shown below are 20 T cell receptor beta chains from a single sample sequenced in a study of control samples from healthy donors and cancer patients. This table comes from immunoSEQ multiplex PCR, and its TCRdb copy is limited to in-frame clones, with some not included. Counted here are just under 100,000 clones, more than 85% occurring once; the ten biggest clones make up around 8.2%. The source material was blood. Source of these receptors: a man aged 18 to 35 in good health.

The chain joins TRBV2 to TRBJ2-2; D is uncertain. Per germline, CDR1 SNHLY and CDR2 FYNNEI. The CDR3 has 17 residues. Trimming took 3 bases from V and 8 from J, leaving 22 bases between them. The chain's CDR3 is CASSDKGSGRTPGELFF. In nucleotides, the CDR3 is TGTGCCAGCAGTGACAAAGGGTCGGGCAGAACCCCGGGGGAGCTGTTTTTT. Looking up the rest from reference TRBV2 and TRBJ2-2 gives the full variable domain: EPEVTQTPSHQVTQMGQEVILRCVPISNHLYFYWYRQILGQKVEFLVSFYNNEISEKSEIFDDQFSVERPDGSNFTLKIRSTKLEDSAMYFCASSDKGSGRTPGELFFGEGSRLTVL.

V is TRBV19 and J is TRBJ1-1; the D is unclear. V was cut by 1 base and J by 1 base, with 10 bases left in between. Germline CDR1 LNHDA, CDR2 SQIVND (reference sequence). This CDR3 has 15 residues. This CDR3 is CASSIVRVANTEAFF. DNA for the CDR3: TGTGCCAGTAGTATAGTAAGGGTGGCGAACACTGAAGCTTTCTTT. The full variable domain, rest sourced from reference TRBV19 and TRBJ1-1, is DGGITQSPKYLFRKEGQNVTLSCEQNLNHDAMYWYRQDPGQGLRLIYYSQIVNDFQKGDIAEGYSVSREKKESFPLTVTSAQKNPTAFYLCASSIVRVANTEAFFGQGTRLTVV.

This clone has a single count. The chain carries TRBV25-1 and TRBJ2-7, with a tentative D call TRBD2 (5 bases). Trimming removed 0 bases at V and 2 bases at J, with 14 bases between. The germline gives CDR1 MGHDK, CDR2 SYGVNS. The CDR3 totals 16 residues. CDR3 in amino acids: CASSEYGDNTTYEQYF. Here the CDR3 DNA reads TGTGCCAGCAGTGAATACGGGGATAATACTACCTACGAGCAGTACTTC.

CDR3 in DNA: TGTGCCAGCAGCTTGGAAGGGCATCTGGGAAACACCATATATTTT. It is translated as CASSLEGHLGNTIYF. The rearrangement links TRBV5-4 to TRBJ1-3; D ambiguous. V lost 0 bases to trimming and J lost 4 bases, with 11 bases between them. Per the germline V gene, CDR1 is SGHNT and CDR2 is YYREEE (reference sequence). There are 15 residues in the CDR3.

CDR3 sequence: CASSLDTDEQYF. The CDR3 DNA sequence: TGTGCCAGCAGCTTAGACACCGACGAGCAGTACTTC. The chain recombines TRBV7-8 with TRBJ2-7; D is undetermined. The CDR3 runs 12 residues. Germline lookup yields CDR1 SGHVS and CDR2 FQNEAQ. Trimming took off 1 base at V and 5 bases at J, with 6 bases between the two ends. The full variable domain, its missing parts supplied by reference TRBV7-8 and TRBJ2-7, is GAGVSQSPRYKVAKRGQDVALRCDPISGHVSLFWYQQALGQGPEFLTYFQNEAQLDKSGLPSDRFFAERPEGSVSTLKIQRTQQEDSAVYLCASSLDTDEQYFGPGTRLTVT.

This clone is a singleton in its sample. The CDR3 region has the DNA TGCGCCAGCAGCCAAGATGGGTGGGTTTACAATGAGCAGTTCTTC. Translating gives CASSQDGWVYNEQFF. The chain joins TRBV4-3 to TRBJ2-1; D ambiguous. CDR3 size: 15 residues. Germline V gives CDR1 LGHNA, CDR2 YSLEER. Trimming left V 0 bases short and J 4 bases short, with 10 bases between.

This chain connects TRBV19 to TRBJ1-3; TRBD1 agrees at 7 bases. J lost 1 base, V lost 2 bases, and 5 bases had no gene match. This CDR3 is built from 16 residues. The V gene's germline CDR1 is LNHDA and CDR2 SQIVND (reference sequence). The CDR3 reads CASSIMGQKSGNTIYF. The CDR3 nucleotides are TGTGCCAGTAGTATAATGGGACAGAAGTCTGGAAACACCATATATTTT.

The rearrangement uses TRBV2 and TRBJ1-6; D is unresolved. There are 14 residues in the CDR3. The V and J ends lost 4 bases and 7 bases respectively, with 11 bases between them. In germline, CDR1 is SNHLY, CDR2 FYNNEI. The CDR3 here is CASSATWGNSPLHF. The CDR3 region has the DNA TGTGCCAGCAGTGCGACGTGGGGAAATTCACCCCTCCACTTT.

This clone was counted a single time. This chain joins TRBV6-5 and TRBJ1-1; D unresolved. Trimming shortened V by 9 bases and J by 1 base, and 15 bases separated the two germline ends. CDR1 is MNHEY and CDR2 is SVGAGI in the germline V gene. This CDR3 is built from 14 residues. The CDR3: CASSGPPENTEAFF. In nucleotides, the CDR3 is TGTGCCAGTAGCGGCCCCCCCGAGAACACTGAAGCTTTCTTT.

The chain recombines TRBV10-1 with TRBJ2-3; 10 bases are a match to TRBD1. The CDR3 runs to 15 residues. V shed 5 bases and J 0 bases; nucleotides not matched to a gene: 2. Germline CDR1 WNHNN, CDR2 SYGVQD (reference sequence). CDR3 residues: CASSRTGGSTDTQYF. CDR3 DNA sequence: TGCGCCAGCAGTCGGACAGGGGGGAGCACAGATACGCAGTATTTT.

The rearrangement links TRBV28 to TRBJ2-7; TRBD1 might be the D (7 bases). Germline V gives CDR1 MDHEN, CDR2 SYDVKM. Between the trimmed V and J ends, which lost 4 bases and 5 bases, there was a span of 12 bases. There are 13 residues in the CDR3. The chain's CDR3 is CASSSPGGNEQYF. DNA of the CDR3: TGTGCCAGCAGTTCACCAGGGGGGAACGAGCAGTACTTC.

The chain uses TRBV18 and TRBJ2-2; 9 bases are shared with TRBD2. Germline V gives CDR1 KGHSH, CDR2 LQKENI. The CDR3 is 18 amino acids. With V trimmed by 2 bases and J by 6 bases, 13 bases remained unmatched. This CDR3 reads CASSPFSGGRASPGELFF. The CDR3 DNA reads TGTGCCAGCTCACCATTTTCCGGCGGGAGGGCCTCTCCCGGGGAGCTGTTTTTT.

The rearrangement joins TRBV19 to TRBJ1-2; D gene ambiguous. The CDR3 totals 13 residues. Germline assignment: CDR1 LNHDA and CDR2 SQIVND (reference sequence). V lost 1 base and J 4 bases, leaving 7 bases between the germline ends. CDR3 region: CASSIGEIYGYTF. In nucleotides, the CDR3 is TGTGCCAGTAGTATAGGCGAGATCTATGGCTACACCTTC.

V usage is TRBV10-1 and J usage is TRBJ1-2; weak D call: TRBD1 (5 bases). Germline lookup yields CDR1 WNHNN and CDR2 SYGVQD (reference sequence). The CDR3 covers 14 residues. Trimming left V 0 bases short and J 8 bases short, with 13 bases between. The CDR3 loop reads CASSESGQGNGYTF. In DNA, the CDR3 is TGCGCCAGCAGTGAGTCTGGGCAGGGCAACGGCTACACCTTC.

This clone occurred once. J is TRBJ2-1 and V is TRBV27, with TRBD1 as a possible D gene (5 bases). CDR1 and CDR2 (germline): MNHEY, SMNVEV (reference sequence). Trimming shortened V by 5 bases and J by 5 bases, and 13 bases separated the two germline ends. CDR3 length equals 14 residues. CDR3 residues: CASSQSYRNNEQFF. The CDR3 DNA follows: TGTGCCAGCAGTCAATCCTACAGGAACAATGAGCAGTTCTTC.

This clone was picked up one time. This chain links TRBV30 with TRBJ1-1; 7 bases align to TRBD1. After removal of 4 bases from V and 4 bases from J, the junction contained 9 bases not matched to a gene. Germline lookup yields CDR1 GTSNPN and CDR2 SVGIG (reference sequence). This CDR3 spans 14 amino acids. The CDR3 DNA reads TGTGCCTGGACCAGGAGGGGGCCCAGCACTGAAGCTTTCTTT. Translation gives CAWTRRGPSTEAFF.

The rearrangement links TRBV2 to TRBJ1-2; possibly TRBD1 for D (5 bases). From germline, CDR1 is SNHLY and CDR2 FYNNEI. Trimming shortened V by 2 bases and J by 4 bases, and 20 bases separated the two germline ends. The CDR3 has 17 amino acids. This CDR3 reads CASSEMSTASPPYGYTF. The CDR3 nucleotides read TGTGCCAGCAGTGAAATGTCGACAGCCTCCCCTCCCTATGGCTACACCTTC.

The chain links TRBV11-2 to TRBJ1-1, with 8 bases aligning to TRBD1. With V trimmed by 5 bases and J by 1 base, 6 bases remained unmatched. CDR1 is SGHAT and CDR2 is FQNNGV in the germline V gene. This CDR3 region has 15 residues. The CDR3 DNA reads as TGTGCCAGCAGCGCAAGACAGGGGAAGAACACTGAAGCTTTCTTT. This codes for CASSARQGKNTEAFF.

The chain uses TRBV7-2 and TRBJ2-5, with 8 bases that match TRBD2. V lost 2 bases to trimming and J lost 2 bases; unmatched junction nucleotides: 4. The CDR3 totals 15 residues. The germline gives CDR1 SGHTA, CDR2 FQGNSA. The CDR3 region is CASSLYGGEQETQYF. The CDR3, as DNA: TGTGCCAGCAGCTTATACGGGGGGGAACAAGAGACCCAGTACTTC.

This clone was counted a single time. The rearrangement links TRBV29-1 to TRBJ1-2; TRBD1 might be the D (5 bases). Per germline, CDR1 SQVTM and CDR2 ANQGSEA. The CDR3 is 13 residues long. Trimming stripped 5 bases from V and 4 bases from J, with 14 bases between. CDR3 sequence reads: CSVTGTVLYGYTF. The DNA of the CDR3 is TGCAGCGTTACCGGGACTGTCCTCTATGGCTACACCTTC.